This is a list of T cell receptor beta chains from one sample in a study of T cells in Graves' hyperthyroidism and ophthalmopathy. TCRdb re-derived calls from the multiplex PCR reads in MiXCR, one entry per CDR3 protein. The data show 300,000 to 450,000 distinct CDR3 sequences, 20% to 25% seen once. The sample consisted of blood. The source is a man in his fifties with Graves' hyperthyroidism. Each CDR3 is given with its conserved first and last residue. D genes are given only for firm matches. The size field is filled for only some rows; it gives once, few, many or a size class.

D gene,V gene,J gene,clone size,CDR3 length,CDR3 DNA,CDR3 protein
.,TRBV6-6,TRBJ1-1,many,12,TGTGCCAGCAGTTACGGGGACACTGAAGCTTTCTTT,CASSYGDTEAFF
TRBD1,TRBV5-1,TRBJ2-2,.,15,TGCGCCAGCAGCTGGGGACAGGGGGACACCGGGGAGCTGTTTTTT,CASSWGQGDTGELFF
TRBD2,TRBV3-1,TRBJ2-7,.,15,TGTGCCAGCAGCCAAACTCCGGGACTACAATACGAGCAGTACTTC,CASSQTPGLQYEQYF
.,TRBV29-1,TRBJ1-2,.,12,TGCAGCGGGGGTGAGGGGGGCTATGGCTACACCTTC,CSGGEGGYGYTF
.,TRBV7-2,TRBJ2-5,.,13,TGTGCCAGCAGCACCAGGGGTTCGGAGATCCAGTACTTC,CASSTRGSEIQYF
TRBD1,TRBV20-1,TRBJ2-7,.,13,TGCAGTGCTGCCGGGACAGAGACGTACGAGCAGTACTTC,CSAAGTETYEQYF
.,TRBV5-5,TRBJ1-4,.,14,TGTGCCAGCAGCTTGGGGGGCTGGAGTGAAAAACTGTTTTTT,CASSLGGWSEKLFF
.,TRBV7-2,TRBJ1-1,few,14,TGTGCCAGCAGCAGTTTACGGCTGTTCACTGAAGCTTTCTTT,CASSSLRLFTEAFF
.,TRBV6-1,TRBJ2-7,few,14,TGTGCCAGCAGTGAAGAGGGACGCCTCTACGAGCAGTACTTC,CASSEEGRLYEQYF
.,TRBV9,TRBJ1-1,few,13,TGTGCCAGCGAACCGGAGGGAGGTCCTGAAGCTTTCTTT,CASEPEGGPEAFF
TRBD1,TRBV27,TRBJ1-6,.,13,TGTGCCACCTCGAGGGACAGAGAGTCACCCCTCCACTTT,CATSRDRESPLHF
.,TRBV28,TRBJ1-5,few,16,TGTGCCAGCAGTTCTAGGGGGGGGGGTGGCAATCAGCCCCAGCATTTT,CASSSRGGGGNQPQHF
.,TRBV12-3/TRBV12-4,TRBJ2-5,few,13,TGTGCCAGCAGTTTTATCGACGGAGAGACCCAGTACTTC,CASSFIDGETQYF
TRBD2,TRBV10-3,TRBJ2-1,many,15,TGTGCCATCAGTAAACTAGCGGGGCCTGAGGATGAGCAGTTCTTC,CAISKLAGPEDEQFF
.,TRBV11-3,TRBJ2-3,.,16,TGTGCCAGCAGCTCTATCCCGGGACTTTCCACAGATACGCAGTATTTT,CASSSIPGLSTDTQYF
.,TRBV20-1,TRBJ2-3,.,15,TGCAGTGCTAGTCCTGTGACGGGACGCACAGATACGCAGTATTTT,CSASPVTGRTDTQYF
.,TRBV7-9,TRBJ2-1,.,15,TGTGCCAGCAGCTTTTCGACTGGCGGGGTGGAAGAGCAGTTCTTC,CASSFSTGGVEEQFF
.,TRBV24-1,TRBJ1-5,.,16,TGTGCCACCAGTGATCCCACGACGGGAGAGTTGCAGCCCCAGCATTTT,CATSDPTTGELQPQHF
.,TRBV12-3/TRBV12-4,TRBJ1-2,many,13,TGTGCCAGCAGTTTGGGACGGATCTATGGCTACACCTTC,CASSLGRIYGYTF
.,TRBV11-2,TRBJ2-5,few,15,TGTGCCAGCAGCTTAGGAAACGGTTTGGGAGAGACCCAGTACTTC,CASSLGNGLGETQYF
.,TRBV28,TRBJ2-7,many,11,TGTGCCAGCAGGTACAGGGACGAGCAGTACTTC,CASRYRDEQYF
.,TRBV10-1,TRBJ2-2,.,13,TGCGCCAGCAGCCGCGGTTACACCGGGGAGCTGTTTTTT,CASSRGYTGELFF
TRBD2,TRBV7-9,TRBJ2-7,few,15,TGTGCCAGCAGCTTAGACGCGGGAGGGCCTTACGAGCAGTACTTC,CASSLDAGGPYEQYF
TRBD2,TRBV10-2,TRBJ2-5,.,15,TGCGCCAGCAGTGTTAGCGGGAGGGCCTGGGAGACCCAGTACTTC,CASSVSGRAWETQYF
.,TRBV19,TRBJ1-1,few,15,TGTGCCAGTACCCGTTTGACAATGGGGAACACTGAAGCTTTCTTT,CASTRLTMGNTEAFF
.,TRBV6-1,TRBJ1-1,.,13,TGTGCCAGCAGTAACCTGGGGCTCACTGAAGCTTTCTTT,CASSNLGLTEAFF
TRBD2,TRBV9,TRBJ2-1,.,14,TGTGCCAGCAGCGTACTCGGCGGGGGCAATGAGCAGTTCTTC,CASSVLGGGNEQFF
TRBD1,TRBV3-1,TRBJ1-5,few,13,TGTGCCAGCAGCCTCCTCGGACAGGATCCCCAGCATTTT,CASSLLGQDPQHF
TRBD1,TRBV5-6,TRBJ2-3,few,16,TGTGCCAGCAGCTTGGTGGGGGACAGGGTCACAGATACGCAGTATTTT,CASSLVGDRVTDTQYF
TRBD1,TRBV29-1,TRBJ2-7,.,12,TGCAGCGACGACCGGGACAGGTACGAGCAGTACTTC,CSDDRDRYEQYF
TRBD1,TRBV12-3/TRBV12-4,TRBJ1-1,.,15,TGTGCCAGCAGTTTAGAAACAGGGGGGAGTTCAGAAGCTTTCTTT,CASSLETGGSSEAFF
.,TRBV6-1,TRBJ2-5,few,12,TGTGCCAGCACCTCTACGCGGGAGACCCAGTACTTC,CASTSTRETQYF
.,TRBV5-1,TRBJ2-7,.,15,TGCGCCAGCAGCTCGGGGGTGGACTTAACCTACGAGCAGTACTTC,CASSSGVDLTYEQYF
.,TRBV28,TRBJ2-5,many,14,TGTGCCAGCAATCGGGGGAGTCGAGAAGAGACCCAGTACTTC,CASNRGSREETQYF
.,TRBV14,TRBJ2-3,once,15,TGTGCCAGCAGCCAGAGACAGGCCATCACAGATACGCAGTATTTT,CASSQRQAITDTQYF
.,TRBV2,TRBJ1-1,.,14,TGTGCCAGCAGTGGGCAGATCATGAACACTGAAGCTTTCTTT,CASSGQIMNTEAFF
.,TRBV24-1,TRBJ2-2,.,14,TGTGCCACCAGTCGGCGGGGGCTCGCCGGGGAGCTGTTTTTT,CATSRRGLAGELFF
.,TRBV12-3/TRBV12-4,TRBJ1-1,many,14,TGTGCCAGCAGTCTAGGGACAACCAACACTGAAGCTTTCTTT,CASSLGTTNTEAFF
.,TRBV5-1,TRBJ2-5,few,15,TGCGCCAGCAGGATGGGGGGAGCTGTGCGGGAGACCCAGTACTTC,CASRMGGAVRETQYF
.,TRBV5-1,TRBJ2-1,few,15,TGCGCCAGCAGCGAAGCGGGCACGTCCTACAATGAGCAGTTCTTC,CASSEAGTSYNEQFF
.,TRBV2,TRBJ2-3,.,13,TGTGCCACGAGGGGGGTGTTAACAGATACGCAGTATTTT,CATRGVLTDTQYF